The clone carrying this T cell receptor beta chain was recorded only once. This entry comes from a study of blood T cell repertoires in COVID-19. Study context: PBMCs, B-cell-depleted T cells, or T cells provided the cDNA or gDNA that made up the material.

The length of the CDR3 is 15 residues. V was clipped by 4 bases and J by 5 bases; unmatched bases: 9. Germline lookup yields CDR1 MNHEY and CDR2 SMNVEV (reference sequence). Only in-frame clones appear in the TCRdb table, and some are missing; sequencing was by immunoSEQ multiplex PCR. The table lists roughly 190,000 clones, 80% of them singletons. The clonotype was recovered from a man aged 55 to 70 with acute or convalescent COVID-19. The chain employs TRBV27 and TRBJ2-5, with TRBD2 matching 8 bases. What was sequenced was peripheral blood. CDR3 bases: TGTGCCAGCAGTTCAGCGGGAGTCGGGTATGAGACCCAGTACTTC. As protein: CASSSAGVGYETQYF.